Only a few counts were recorded for the clone carrying this TCR beta chain. The source of the sample is a study of regulatory T cells in long-lasting Graves disease. Whole-study context: Over 5 years of antithyroid drugs plus positive TSH receptor antibodies defined persistent Graves' disease.

This CDR3 has 17 residues. Germline lookup yields CDR1 MNHNS and CDR2 SASEGT. The ends lost 4 bases at V and 3 bases at J; junction bases unmatched: 14. Assembly of TCR beta libraries relied on iRepertoire HTBI primers together with Arm-PCR of CDR3 regions. TCRdb reprocessed the multiplex PCR reads via MiXCR and lists one record per CDR3 protein. The profile shows 400,000 to 500,000 distinct CDR3 sequences, 21% of them singletons. The time point was: persistent/refractory GD, antithyroid drugs over 5 years with positive TRAb. The TCR library used RNA extracted from PBMCs. The chain links TRBV6-1 to TRBJ1-2, with 7 positions matching TRBD1. This specimen consisted of peripheral blood mononuclear cells (PBMCs), obtained when the disease was refractory, from a patient treated with antithyroid drugs. This clonotype was sampled from a female donor with Graves disease. DNA for the CDR3: TGTGCCAGCAGTGCCTCCTGGGTTCGGGACAGAGACTATGGCTACACCTTC. Translation gives CASSASWVRDRDYGYTF.